This entry concerns a single T cell receptor beta chain. The participants were between about 18 and 90 years old and came from under 25 US areas. This CDR3 spans 15 amino acids. Trimming stripped 3 bases from V and 6 bases from J, with 17 bases between. Per germline, CDR1 GTSNPN and CDR2 SVGIG (reference sequence). These data come from a study of blood T cell repertoires in COVID-19. Study-level information: Italy, Spain and the United States were the sources of the convalescent and acute COVID-19 samples. The analysed material was cDNA or gDNA that came from T cells, B-cell-depleted T cells, or PBMCs.

Here immunoSEQ multiplex PCR was the method, and the copy in TCRdb shows in-frame clones only, minus some. Found here are 260,000 or so clones, 85% of them singletons; the top ten hold about 2.5%. The sample was PBMCs or T cells enriched from blood (not recorded which). The clonotype was recovered from a woman between 45 and 60 years old who had recovered from COVID-19. The rearrangement links TRBV30 to TRBJ1-4; perhaps TRBD1 as D (5 bases). The CDR3 region is CAWSNNGQGYEKLFF. The CDR3 bases are TGTGCCTGGAGCAATAACGGCCAGGGATATGAAAAACTGTTTTTT.